This T cell receptor (beta chain) was captured by sequencing in a study of blood T cell repertoires in COVID-19. About the study: The study drew acute and convalescent COVID-19 samples from the United States, Italy and Spain. In each case, the material was cDNA or gDNA derived from T cells, B-cell-depleted T cells, or PBMCs.

Original handling: Nucleated cell number was recorded as an estimate derived from reference gene primer amplification. Measured with immunoSEQ multiplex PCR; TCRdb has only the in-frame clones, and not every one. V, J and clone size are taken as reported in that table, and D and trimming were inferred from the DNA itself. The sample carries under 450,000 clones, 80% to 95% recorded once. Individuals in the exposed group had encountered a COVID-19 case within 2 weeks preceding study entry. This CDR3 contains 13 residues. Trimming removed 2 bases from V and 7 bases from J, with 12 bases in between. Per the germline V gene, CDR1 is LNHDA and CDR2 is SQIVND (reference sequence).

Sample: PBMCs or T cells enriched from blood (not recorded which). The rearrangement links TRBV19 to TRBJ2-7, with no clear D. The receptor was derived from a woman aged 40 to 50 who had been exposed to COVID-19. CDR3 sequence: CASSINPSREQYF. CDR3 DNA: TGTGCCAGTAGTATAAATCCGTCACGGGAGCAGTACTTC.